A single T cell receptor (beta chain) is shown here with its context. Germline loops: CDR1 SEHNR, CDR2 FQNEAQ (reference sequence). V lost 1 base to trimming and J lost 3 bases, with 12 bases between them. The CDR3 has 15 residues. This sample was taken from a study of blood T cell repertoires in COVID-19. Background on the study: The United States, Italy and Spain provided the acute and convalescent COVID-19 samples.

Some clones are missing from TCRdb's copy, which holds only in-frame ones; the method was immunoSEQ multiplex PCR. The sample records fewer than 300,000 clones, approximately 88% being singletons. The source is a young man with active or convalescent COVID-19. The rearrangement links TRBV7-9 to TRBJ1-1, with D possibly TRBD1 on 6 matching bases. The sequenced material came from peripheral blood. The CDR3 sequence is CASSLVWGQDTEAFF. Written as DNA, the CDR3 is TGTGCCAGCAGCTTAGTTTGGGGGCAGGACACTGAAGCTTTCTTT.